This T cell receptor beta chain was sequenced during a study of blood T cell repertoires in COVID-19. Study-level information: COVID-19 samples from acute and convalescent phases originated in the United States, Italy and Spain. T cells, B-cell-depleted T cells, or PBMCs supplied cDNA or gDNA.

Original processing methods: Amplification with reference gene primers provided the estimates of nucleated cell counts. Only in-frame clones appear in the TCRdb table, and some are missing; sequencing was by immunoSEQ multiplex PCR. That table gives V, J and clone size, and the DNA gave D and trimming. Found here are some 120,000 clones, more than 80% of them singletons; the top ten hold more than 3.5%. The CDR3 covers 17 residues. The sequencing sample was made of peripheral blood. The origin of this receptor is a human donor in a cohort sampled during active COVID-19. V gene TRBV21-1 combines with J gene TRBJ1-2; whether TRBD1, the table's D call, matches the DNA was not checked. TRBV21-1 is recorded as a pseudogene. The CDR3: CARCTGTDNPNDYGYTF. The CDR3 DNA is TGTGCCAGGTGTACCGGGACAGATAACCCAAACGACTATGGCTACACCTTC.